This T cell receptor (beta chain) was recovered during a study of beta chain features in type 1 diabetes. Study details: The number of sorted cells examined across all samples was 107,917,701. General observations from the study: No resolution was reached here on whether HLA type influences TCRB rearrangement. All four CD4+ subsets of Type 1 diabetes patients contained TCRB CDR3s that were moderately but significantly shorter. Type 1 diabetes patients showed fewer insertions and more deletions at VDJ junctions.

In regard to this clone: What it binds is unknown.

This CDR3 has 13 residues. Germline values: CDR1 MNHEY, CDR2 SMNVEV (reference sequence). V was clipped by 0 bases and J by 15 bases, with 15 bases between them. Researchers reported sorting CD4+ naive, central memory, regulatory and stem cell-like memory cells via CD45RO/CCR7/CD25/CD127/CD95/CD27. Expressed TCRB transcripts were sequenced because the entire RNA isolate underwent reverse transcription. The repertoire was sequenced with immunoSEQ multiplex PCR; TCRdb's copy has only in-frame clones and lacks some. The sample includes around 30,000 clones, 65% seen only once; the top ten take about 2.5%.

This rearrangement joins TRBV27 to TRBJ1-5; D possibly corresponds to TRBD1 (5 bases). Sequenced material: Tregs from blood. This receptor was identified in a woman aged 25 to 39 with type 1 diabetes. This CDR3 is CASSLSWGQGMHF. The DNA of the CDR3 is TGTGCCAGCAGTTTATCTTGGGGTCAGGGAATGCATTTT.